A single sample is the source of the 23 T cell receptor beta chains below, sequenced in a study of PD-1 blockade in classical Hodgkin lymphoma. Only in-frame clones appear in the TCRdb table, and some are missing; sequencing was by immunoSEQ multiplex PCR. The sample holds roughly 15,000 clones, 80% to 90% seen once. Indicated time point: cycle 4 day 1 (C4D1), after six to seven weeks of nivolumab. Patients all relapsed after autologous stem cell transplantation, and there was variation in brentuximab vedotin exposure. The source was peripheral blood mononuclear cells (PBMCs), collected before the fourth cycle of nivolumab. The receptors originated from a human donor with classical Hodgkin lymphoma.

The chain joins TRBV28 to TRBJ1-1; D possibly corresponds to TRBD1 (6 bases). The CDR3 has 13 residues. Trimming shortened V by 5 bases and J by 7 bases, and 14 bases separated the two germline ends. CDR1 is MDHEN, CDR2 SYDVKM, per germline. CDR3 DNA: TGTGCCAGCAGTGCTATAGTAGGGGGTGAAGCTTTCTTT. Protein sequence: CASSAIVGGEAFF.

In this sample, this clone turned up once. V usage is TRBV23-1 and J usage is TRBJ2-3; 7 bases match TRBD1. TRBV23-1 is labeled an ORF, and its function is uncertain. This CDR3 contains 17 residues. Trimming took 2 bases from V and 2 from J; bases not matched to a gene: 10. The CDR3 coding sequence is TGCGCCAGCAGTCAAATCCGCCCCGACAGGGACACAGATACGCAGTATTTT. Its protein product is CASSQIRPDRDTDTQYF.

This clone is a singleton in its sample. The CDR3 region has the DNA TGTGCCAGCGGTAATCAGAACCAAGAGACCCAGTACTTC. Amino acid sequence: CASGNQNQETQYF. V usage is TRBV6-5 and J usage is TRBJ2-5; D remains unclear. V lost 8 bases and J 0 bases, leaving 10 bases between the germline ends. CDR1 is MNHEY and CDR2 is SVGAGI in the germline V gene. The CDR3 is 13 amino acids.

The genes are TRBV6-5 and TRBJ1-5; tentative D call: TRBD1 (6 bases). Trimming removed 5 bases at V and 5 bases at J, with 16 bases between. The CDR3 has 15 amino acids. Germline V gives CDR1 MNHEY, CDR2 SVGAGI. The CDR3 spells CASSARGGLDQPQHF. In nucleotides, the CDR3 is TGTGCCAGCAGTGCCCGGGGGGGGCTGGATCAGCCCCAGCATTTT.

The rearrangement uses TRBV2 and TRBJ2-7, with 11 bases identical to TRBD2. Trimming removed 6 bases from V and 3 bases from J; junction bases left unmatched: 4. The length of the CDR3 is 14 residues. Germline V gene data show CDR1 as SNHLY and CDR2 as FYNNEI. In DNA, the CDR3 is TGTGCCAGCAGCCTAGCGGGGGGTATCTACGAGCAGTACTTC. Protein product: CASSLAGGIYEQYF.

This clone was counted only a few times. V gene TRBV2 combines with J gene TRBJ2-1; TRBD2 matches 9 bases. V shed 4 bases, J shed 8 bases, and the junction held 9 bases outside the gene matches. The CDR3 runs to 15 residues. The germline V gene has CDR1 SNHLY and CDR2 FYNNEI. CDR3 sequence (DNA): TGTGCCAGCAGTGGAGGTGGCGGGGGGGCGTATGAGCAGTTCTTC. Its translation is CASSGGGGGAYEQFF.

This clone was seen once. The chain joins TRBV4-3 to TRBJ2-2, with 12 positions matching TRBD2. With V trimmed by 1 base and J by 0 bases, 6 bases remained unmatched. Germline V gene data show CDR1 as LGHNA and CDR2 as YSLEER. The CDR3 totals 19 residues. CDR3 residues: CASSQGLAGARANTGELFF. As DNA, the CDR3 is TGCGCCAGCAGCCAAGGACTAGCGGGGGCCAGGGCGAACACCGGGGAGCTGTTTTTT.

The chain has TRBV6-1 and TRBJ1-2, with D hard to call. V was trimmed by 0 bases and J by 2 bases, leaving 13 bases between them. CDR3 length: 16 residues. CDR1 MNHNS and CDR2 SASEGT come from the germline V gene. CDR3 bases: TGTGCCAGCAGTGAAGCGGTAAAGGGTTGGAACTATGGCTACACCTTC. Residues: CASSEAVKGWNYGYTF.

The chain has TRBV6-1 and TRBJ2-3, with D possibly TRBD1 on 6 matching bases. The V gene lost 9 bases and the J gene lost 2 bases, with 18 bases spanning the gap. The germline V gene has CDR1 MNHNS and CDR2 SASEGT. This CDR3 contains 15 residues. The CDR3 coding sequence is TGTGCCAGTACTAACAGGGCCTATCCCACAGATACGCAGTATTTT. This gives the protein CASTNRAYPTDTQYF.

The chain employs TRBV27 and TRBJ1-2, with 7 bases identical to TRBD1. Looked up from germline, CDR1 is MNHEY and CDR2 is SMNVEV (reference sequence). The CDR3 runs to 13 residues. The V segment lost 5 bases and the J segment 4 bases; nucleotides outside the gene matches: 4. This chain's CDR3 is CASSVRQGYGYTF. CDR3 nucleotides: TGTGCCAGCAGTGTCCGACAGGGCTATGGCTACACCTTC.

The rearrangement links TRBV9 to TRBJ2-7, with 14 bases matching TRBD2. Germline V gives CDR1 SGDLS, CDR2 YYNGEE. V was clipped by 0 bases and J by 6 bases; unmatched bases: 2. The CDR3 covers 15 residues. CDR3 in DNA: TGTGCCAGCAGCGTAGAGGGACTAGCGGGGGTCGAGCAGTACTTC. Encoded protein: CASSVEGLAGVEQYF.

V is TRBV28 and J is TRBJ1-1, with D unclear. CDR3 length equals 13 residues. The V and J ends lost 7 bases and 1 base respectively, with 10 bases between them. From germline, CDR1 is MDHEN and CDR2 SYDVKM. The CDR3 region has the DNA TGTGCCAGCAAGTCAACATCGAACACTGAAGCTTTCTTT. This sequence encodes CASKSTSNTEAFF.

This clone was seen only a few times. This chain links TRBV4-2 with TRBJ1-2; 9 bases agree with TRBD1. The CDR3 contains 14 residues. Germline CDR1 reads LGHNA; CDR2 reads YNFKEQ. The junction had 9 bases not matched to a gene; V was cut back by 6 bases and J by 7 bases. CDR3 loop: CASSRQGDNGGYTF. The DNA for the CDR3 is TGTGCCAGCAGTCGACAGGGGGACAACGGTGGCTACACCTTC.

This clone has a handful of counts. The CDR3 reads CASSLDRVHTSPLHF. As DNA, the CDR3 is TGTGCCAGCAGCTTAGACAGGGTCCATACTTCACCCCTCCACTTT. The chain uses TRBV7-9 and TRBJ1-6; maybe TRBD1 (6 bases). The CDR3 consists of 15 residues. Between the trimmed V and J ends, which lost 1 base and 9 bases, there was a span of 13 bases. CDR1 is SEHNR, CDR2 FQNEAQ, per germline (reference sequence).

This clone appeared once. The CDR3 spells CASSLGPQGSTEAFF. In DNA, the CDR3 is TGTGCCAGCAGTTTGGGTCCTCAGGGGAGCACTGAAGCTTTCTTT. The chain combines TRBV28 with TRBJ1-1, with D perhaps TRBD1 (6 bases). V was cut by 3 bases and J by 4 bases, with 15 bases left in between. CDR3 length: 15 residues. Germline CDR1 is MDHEN and CDR2 is SYDVKM.

This chain's CDR3 is CASSQEWRVNNEQFF. CDR3 bases: TGTGCCAGCAGCCAAGAATGGAGGGTCAACAATGAGCAGTTCTTC. The chain is built from TRBV4-2 and TRBJ2-1; tentative D call: TRBD2 (6 bases). The V gene lost 0 bases and the J gene lost 5 bases, with 11 bases spanning the gap. CDR3 length: 15 residues. CDR1 and CDR2 (germline): LGHNA, YNFKEQ.

Only a few counts were recorded for this clone. The chain has TRBV4-3 and TRBJ1-6; no clear D. The CDR3 is 15 residues long. Germline-derived CDR1 and CDR2 are LGHNA and YSLEER. The V end was cut by 6 bases, the J end by 10 bases, with 19 bases between. In DNA, the CDR3 is TGCGCCAGCAGTGCATTGGGTCTGGGGAGGTCACCCCTCCACTTT. It translates to CASSALGLGRSPLHF.

In DNA form, the CDR3 reads TGTGCCAGCAGTTCCGACAGCACTAACTATGGCTACACCTTC. It is translated as CASSSDSTNYGYTF. The chain joins TRBV6-5 to TRBJ1-2, with D perhaps matching TRBD1 (5 bases). This CDR3 is 14 amino acids long. Germline-derived CDR1 and CDR2 are MNHEY and SVGAGI. V lost 4 bases and J lost 0, with 9 bases in between.

The genes are TRBV4-3 and TRBJ1-1; 9 bases fit TRBD1. Trimming took 1 base from V and 5 from J; bases not matched to a gene: 5. Germline values: CDR1 LGHNA, CDR2 YSLEER. CDR3 length: 15 amino acids. CDR3 region: CASSQAHRGPTEAFF. As DNA, the CDR3 is TGCGCCAGCAGCCAAGCCCACAGGGGGCCGACTGAAGCTTTCTTT.

The chain has TRBV6-5 and TRBJ1-1; D remains ambiguous. CDR1 and CDR2 from the germline V gene are MNHEY and SVGAGI. The CDR3 runs to 13 residues. The germline V and J ends were trimmed by 6 bases and 1 base, with 9 bases remaining between them. The CDR3 loop reads CASSIRENTEAFF. As DNA, the CDR3 is TGTGCCAGCAGCATACGGGAGAACACTGAAGCTTTCTTT.

V gene TRBV5-1 combines with J gene TRBJ1-1; a possible D gene is TRBD1 (5 bases). V was trimmed by 3 bases and J by 0 bases, leaving 15 bases between them. The CDR3 length is 16 residues. Germline CDR1 and CDR2: SGHRS and YFSETQ. The CDR3 sequence is CASSWGRDKMNTEAFF. For the CDR3, the DNA is TGCGCCAGCAGCTGGGGCCGAGACAAGATGAACACTGAAGCTTTCTTT.

This clone has a handful of counts. This chain connects TRBV7-9 to TRBJ1-1, with a possible D match to TRBD1 (6 bases). The CDR3 runs to 17 residues. Germline V gene sequence: CDR1 SEHNR, CDR2 FQNEAQ (reference sequence). Trimming took off 4 bases at V and 7 bases at J, with 25 bases between the two ends. CDR3: CASSSRKYGGRGGEAFF. CDR3 DNA sequence: TGTGCCAGCAGCTCCCGGAAGTACGGGGGGCGCGGCGGTGAAGCTTTCTTT.

The V and J genes are TRBV18 and TRBJ2-1; TRBD1 matches 10 bases. CDR1 and CDR2 (germline): KGHSH, LQKENI. The CDR3 loop spans 15 amino acids. The V segment lost 3 bases and the J segment 12 bases; nucleotides outside the gene matches: 11. CDR3 DNA sequence: TGTGCCAGCTCACCCCCCGACAGGGGGCGTTTTGGGCAGTTCTTC. It specifies CASSPPDRGRFGQFF. Filled out from reference TRBV18 and TRBJ2-1, the complete variable domain reads NAGVMQNPRHLVRRRGQEARLRCSPMKGHSHVYWYRQLPEEGLKFMVYLQKENIIDESGMPKERFSAEFPKEGPSILRIQQVVRGDSAAYFCASSPPDRGRFGQFFGPGTRLTVL.